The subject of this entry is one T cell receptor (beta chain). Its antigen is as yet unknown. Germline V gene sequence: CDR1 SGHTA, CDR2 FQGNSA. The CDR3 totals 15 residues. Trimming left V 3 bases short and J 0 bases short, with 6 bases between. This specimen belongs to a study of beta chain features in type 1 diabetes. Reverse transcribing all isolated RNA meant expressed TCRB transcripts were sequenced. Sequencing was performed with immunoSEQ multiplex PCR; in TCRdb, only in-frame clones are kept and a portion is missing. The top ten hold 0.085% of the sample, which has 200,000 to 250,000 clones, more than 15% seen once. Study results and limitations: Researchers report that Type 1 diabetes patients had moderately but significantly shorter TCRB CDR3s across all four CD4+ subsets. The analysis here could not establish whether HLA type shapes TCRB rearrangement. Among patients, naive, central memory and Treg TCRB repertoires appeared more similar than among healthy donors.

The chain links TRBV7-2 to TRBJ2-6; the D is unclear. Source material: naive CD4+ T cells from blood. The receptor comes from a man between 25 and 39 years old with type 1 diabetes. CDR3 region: CASSFWASGANVLTF. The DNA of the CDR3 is TGTGCCAGCAGCTTCTGGGCCTCTGGGGCCAACGTCCTGACTTTC.